These 9 T cell receptor beta chains came from one sample sequenced in a study of spatial heterogeneity in lung cancer. One entry per CDR3 protein results from TCRdb running MiXCR on the 5' RACE reads. The sample shows 20,000 to 25,000 distinct CDR3 sequences, 4.6% of them seen only once. Time point given: sample taken at primary tumor resection. Sample: PBMCs, taken at surgery. Source of these receptors: a male donor with early-stage non-small cell lung cancer.

By sample share, this clonotype is medium-sized. The chain couples TRBV29-1 to TRBJ2-1; weak D call: TRBD2 (5 bases). Germline V lookup: CDR1 SQVTM, CDR2 ANQGSEA. Trimming took off 6 bases at V and 1 base at J, with 13 bases between the two ends. There are 14 residues in the CDR3. The CDR3 here is CSVSEGRSYNEQFF. In DNA, the CDR3 is TGCAGCGTCTCCGAGGGCAGATCCTACAATGAGCAGTTCTTC.

This clonotype was observed at least ten times. The chain joins TRBV12-3 or TRBV12-4 to TRBJ1-4; the D gene is possibly TRBD1 (6 bases). The ends were cut back, 3 bases at V and 8 bases at J, with 16 bases in the middle. The CDR3 is 15 amino acids. CDR3 sequence (DNA): TGTGCCAGCAGTTTGGGGGCGGTCCTTTTGGAAAAACTGTTTTTT. Amino acid sequence: CASSLGAVLLEKLFF.

This clonotype was observed many times. This rearrangement joins TRBV21-1 to TRBJ2-6. TRBV21-1 is deemed a pseudogene. The CDR3 spans 16 residues. CDR3 DNA sequence: TGTGCCAGCAGCAAAGCTGGGGCTACTGGGGCCAACGTCCTGACTTTC. Residues: CASSKAGATGANVLTF.

This clonotype was counted ten times or more. CDR3 in DNA: TGCGCCAGCAGTGAACAGGGCTACGAGCAGTACTTC. Translated: CASSEQGYEQYF. V and J are TRBV10-2 and TRBJ2-7; possibly TRBD1 for D (6 bases). V dropped 3 bases and J dropped 3 bases, with 6 bases sitting between them. This CDR3 is 12 amino acids long. Germline V gene data show CDR1 as WSHSY and CDR2 as SAAADI.

This clonotype showed up many times. The gene calls are TRBV7-9 and TRBJ1-4; 8 bases are shared with TRBD1. Trimming took 5 bases from V and 5 from J; bases not matched to a gene: 4. This CDR3 has 14 residues. The V gene's germline CDR1 is SEHNR and CDR2 FQNEAQ (reference sequence). The CDR3 here is CASSGTGSNEKLFF. CDR3 DNA sequence: TGTGCCAGCAGCGGGACAGGATCCAATGAAAAACTGTTTTTT. The full variable domain, completed using reference TRBV7-9 and TRBJ1-4, is DTGVSQNPRHKITKRGQNVTFRCDPISEHNRLYWYRQTLGQGPEFLTYFQNEAQLEKSRLLSDRFSAERPKGSFSTLEIQRTEQGDSAMYLCASSGTGSNEKLFFGSGTQLSVL.

This clonotype was seen repeatedly, ten times or more. The chain links TRBV12-3 or TRBV12-4 to TRBJ2-3; tentatively, D is TRBD2 (6 bases). The CDR3 spans 14 residues. The V and J ends lost 4 bases and 3 bases respectively, with 11 bases between them. CDR3 in DNA: TGTGCCAGCAGTTCTACCGCGGGAACAGATACGCAGTATTTT. This translates into CASSSTAGTDTQYF.

This clonotype was seen many times. The chain joins TRBV20-1 to TRBJ2-2, with D possibly matching TRBD2 (6 bases). The CDR3 has 17 amino acids. The germline CDR1 and CDR2 sequences are DFQATT and SNEGSKA (reference sequence). The V end lost 3 bases, the J end lost 3 bases, and 20 bases lay between the germline ends. Here the CDR3 reads CSARHGRGLSDTGELFF. The CDR3 nucleotides are TGCAGTGCTAGGCACGGGAGAGGGTTATCGGACACCGGGGAGCTGTTTTTT.

This clonotype was counted ten times or more. This chain connects TRBV7-2 to TRBJ2-7; TRBD2 is a possible D gene (5 bases). Trimming took off 3 bases at V and 6 bases at J, with 9 bases between the two ends. Germline V lookup: CDR1 SGHTA, CDR2 FQGNSA. This CDR3 is built from 12 residues. The CDR3: CASSFAGPEQYF. CDR3 sequence (DNA): TGTGCCAGCAGCTTCGCGGGCCCCGAGCAGTACTTC. Based on the CDR3 plus reference TRBV7-2 and TRBJ2-7, the full variable domain is GAGVSQSPSNKVTEKGKDVELRCDPISGHTALYWYRQSLGQGLEFLIYFQGNSAPDKSGLPSDRFSAERTGGSVSTLTIQRTQQEDSAVYLCASSFAGPEQYFGPGTRLTVT.

The CDR3 coding sequence is TGCGCCAGCAGCCCCGCGACAGCGACTAATGAAAAACTGTTTTTT. Its translation: CASSPATATNEKLFF. The chain combines TRBV5-1 with TRBJ1-4, with D perhaps matching TRBD1 (5 bases). This CDR3 comprises 15 residues. V lost 4 bases, J lost 2 bases, and 12 bases lay in between. Germline CDR1 and CDR2: SGHRS and YFSETQ.